Each of the 26 T cell receptor beta chains below was sequenced from the same sample in a study of blood T cell repertoires in COVID-19. The repertoire was sequenced with immunoSEQ multiplex PCR; TCRdb's copy has only in-frame clones and lacks some. Here the sample spans about 280,000 clones, around 87% being singletons. The sequenced material came from PBMCs or T cells enriched from blood (not recorded which). These receptors were obtained from a woman younger than 35 with acute COVID-19.

This clone has just a few counts. The chain has TRBV5-1 and TRBJ1-2, with 7 bases identical to TRBD1. The V gene's germline CDR1 is SGHRS and CDR2 YFSETQ. J lost 7 bases, V lost 5 bases, and 8 bases had no gene match. The CDR3 extends over 13 amino acids. In nucleotides, the CDR3 is TGCGCCAGCAGGCTGACAGGGCGGATTGGCTACACCTTC. This codes for CASRLTGRIGYTF.

The chain uses TRBV19 and TRBJ1-5; 9 nucleotides align to TRBD1. The CDR3 spans 15 residues. The ends lost 5 bases at V and 2 bases at J; junction bases unmatched: 4. CDR1 and CDR2 from the germline V gene are LNHDA and SQIVND (reference sequence). For the CDR3, the DNA is TGTGCCAGTAGTGGGACAGGGAACCGCAATCAGCCCCAGCATTTT. This encodes CASSGTGNRNQPQHF.

In its sample, this clone was seen once. CDR3 amino acids: CASSQVGTPNYGYTF. CDR3 nucleotides: TGTGCCAGCAGCCAAGTGGGGACACCGAACTATGGCTACACCTTC. This chain connects TRBV3-1 (or the pseudogene TRBV3-2) to TRBJ1-2; TRBD1 might be the D (6 bases). CDR3 length equals 15 residues. Germline CDR1 LGHDT, CDR2 YNNKEL (reference sequence). Trimming cost V 1 base and J 2 bases, with 11 bases left between them.

J is TRBJ1-1 and V is TRBV14; D might be TRBD1 (5 bases). Trimming left V 5 bases short and J 1 base short, with 8 bases between. The CDR3 covers 13 residues. CDR1 is SGHDN, CDR2 FVKESK, per germline. As DNA, the CDR3 is TGTGCCAGCAGCTACGGACAGAACACTGAAGCTTTCTTT. Its translation: CASSYGQNTEAFF.

The chain recombines TRBV29-1 with TRBJ2-7; 7 nucleotides agree with TRBD2. This CDR3 has 13 amino acids. Germline trimming cut 5 bases from V and 0 bases from J; bases unmatched to any gene: 4. Germline CDR1 SQVTM, CDR2 ANQGSEA. CDR3 nucleotides: TGCAGCGTTAGCGGGGCAGGCTCCTACGAGCAGTACTTC. Its protein is CSVSGAGSYEQYF.

This chain connects TRBV4-1 to TRBJ1-4; unclear D gene. With 5 bases removed from V and 0 bases from J, the gap between germline ends came to 13 bases. The CDR3 totals 16 residues. The germline V gene encodes CDR1 MGHRA and CDR2 YSYEKL. This chain's CDR3 is CASSYSGSATNEKLFF. CDR3 DNA: TGCGCCAGCAGCTACAGCGGGTCCGCAACTAATGAAAAACTGTTTTTT.

The gene calls are TRBV7-3 and TRBJ2-5; TRBD2 aligns across 7 bases. V lost 5 bases, J lost 7 bases, and 7 bases stayed unmatched. The CDR3 covers 13 residues. Germline V gene sequence: CDR1 SGHTA, CDR2 FQGTGA. The CDR3 coding sequence is TGTGCCAGCAGCATAAGCGGGGTTGGGACCCAGTACTTC. Residues: CASSISGVGTQYF.

This rearrangement joins TRBV10-2 to TRBJ1-2; D is perhaps TRBD1 (6 bases). Germline loops: CDR1 WSHSY, CDR2 SAAADI. The CDR3 contains 13 residues. Trimming left V 4 bases short and J 6 bases short, with 12 bases between. In nucleotides, the CDR3 is TGCGCCAGCAGTGTTCAGGGGTTGCATGGCTACACCTTC. Its translation: CASSVQGLHGYTF.

The chain links TRBV25-1 to TRBJ1-1, with D perhaps matching TRBD1 (6 bases). Germline V gene sequence: CDR1 MGHDK, CDR2 SYGVNS. The CDR3 has 15 residues. Trimming stripped 4 bases from V and 8 bases from J, with 20 bases between. The CDR3 loop reads CASSAQGVRPLEAFF. The CDR3 coding sequence is TGTGCCAGCAGTGCACAGGGTGTTCGGCCCCTGGAAGCTTTCTTT.

This clone was picked up one time. This chain joins TRBV19 and TRBJ2-7, with D possibly TRBD2 on 5 matching bases. The CDR3 consists of 13 residues. V was pared by 6 bases and J by 5 bases, with 14 bases between. The germline CDR1 and CDR2 sequences are LNHDA and SQIVND (reference sequence). For the CDR3, the DNA is TGTGCCAGTAGCTTCAGAGGGAGCGACGAGCAGTACTTC. It yields the protein CASSFRGSDEQYF.

This clone was counted a single time. The CDR3, as DNA: TGTGCCAGCAGTTTCGAGAAGAGCTCCTATAATTCACCCCTCCACTTT. Its protein product is CASSFEKSSYNSPLHF. The V call is TRBV27, the J call TRBJ1-6; D ambiguous. There are 16 residues in the CDR3. Germline assignment: CDR1 MNHEY and CDR2 SMNVEV (reference sequence). The V and J ends lost 3 bases and 0 bases respectively, with 9 bases between them.

The chain links TRBV5-1 to TRBJ1-6; 8 positions agree with TRBD1. The ends lost 2 bases at V and 7 bases at J; junction bases unmatched: 8. Germline CDR1 SGHRS, CDR2 YFSETQ. The CDR3 runs to 16 residues. The CDR3 here is CASSFGSGGGNSPLHF. In DNA, the CDR3 is TGCGCCAGCAGCTTTGGTTCAGGGGGCGGCAATTCACCCCTCCACTTT.

The rearrangement uses TRBV12-2 and TRBJ1-5. TRBV12-2 is recorded as a pseudogene. This CDR3 has 12 amino acids. DNA of the CDR3: TGTGCAAGTCGCTTTCGTGTTAAGCCCCAGCATTTT. Protein product: CASRFRVKPQHF.

The rearrangement joins TRBV7-4 to TRBJ1-1; a weak D match, TRBD1 (6 bases). Germline CDR1 reads SGHVT; CDR2 reads SQSDAQ. The CDR3 totals 15 residues. Trimming removed 3 bases from V and 1 base from J, with 12 bases in between. The CDR3 region has the DNA TGTGCCAGCAGCTTCCGGACAGACAAGAACACTGAAGCTTTCTTT. It codes for CASSFRTDKNTEAFF.

This clone appeared a single time. This sequence joins TRBV3-1 (or the pseudogene TRBV3-2) and TRBJ1-1; 8 bases align to TRBD1. CDR1 and CDR2 from the germline V gene are LGHDT and YNNKEL (reference sequence). The CDR3 has 16 amino acids. V dropped 2 bases and J dropped 2; count of bases not matched to a gene: 7. CDR3 sequence: CASSQWQGAINTEAFF. CDR3 DNA: TGTGCCAGCAGCCAATGGCAGGGGGCGATAAACACTGAAGCTTTCTTT.

V and J are TRBV7-8 and TRBJ2-1, with TRBD1 as a possible D gene (5 bases). Germline V gives CDR1 SGHVS, CDR2 FQNEAQ. V shed 0 bases and J shed 0 bases, with 9 bases lying between them. The CDR3 extends over 16 amino acids. CDR3 DNA: TGTGCCAGCAGCTTAGCTCAGGGCCTCTCCTACAATGAGCAGTTCTTC. Protein sequence: CASSLAQGLSYNEQFF.

The CDR3: CASQVAGVPDTQYF. DNA of the CDR3: TGTGCCAGCCAAGTAGCGGGAGTCCCAGATACGCAGTATTTT. The chain is built from TRBV28 and TRBJ2-3; 9 bases agree with TRBD2. This CDR3 spans 14 amino acids. The V gene's germline CDR1 is MDHEN and CDR2 SYDVKM. The junction had 7 bases not matched to a gene; V was cut back by 8 bases and J by 4 bases.

The chain is built from TRBV5-4 and TRBJ2-3, with D possibly matching TRBD2 (5 bases). V gave up 4 bases and J gave up 5 bases, with 11 bases separating them. This CDR3 spans 13 amino acids. Germline CDR1 SGHNT, CDR2 YYREEE (reference sequence). This chain's CDR3 is CASSQKGVDTQYF. The CDR3 DNA is TGTGCCAGCAGCCAGAAGGGAGTAGATACGCAGTATTTT.

This chain joins TRBV19 and TRBJ1-1; 8 bases are a match to TRBD1. This CDR3 has 15 amino acids. The V segment lost 6 bases and the J segment 1 base; nucleotides outside the gene matches: 7. Germline CDR1 reads LNHDA; CDR2 reads SQIVND (reference sequence). CDR3 DNA sequence: TGTGCCAGTAGCACCCGGGGACAGGCGAACACTGAAGCTTTCTTT. The encoded protein is CASSTRGQANTEAFF.

The CDR3 DNA is TGTGCCAGCAGTACCGTCGGACAGGGGGTCGGGACCCAGTACTTC. This encodes CASSTVGQGVGTQYF. This rearrangement joins TRBV6-5 to TRBJ2-5; 10 bases are shared with TRBD1. Unmatched junction bases numbered 10, after V lost 5 bases and J lost 7 bases. From germline, CDR1 is MNHEY and CDR2 SVGAGI. This CDR3 contains 15 residues.

The chain combines TRBV2 with TRBJ2-1, with 8 bases lining up with TRBD1. Per germline, CDR1 SNHLY and CDR2 FYNNEI. The CDR3 covers 12 residues. The V segment lost 10 bases and the J segment 4 bases; nucleotides outside the gene matches: 3. CDR3 bases: TGTGCCACAGGGACAGGTTACAATGAGCAGTTCTTC. Protein product: CATGTGYNEQFF.

The V gene is TRBV30, the J gene TRBJ2-7; TRBD2 aligns across 14 bases. The CDR3 totals 17 residues. Germline CDR1 GTSNPN, CDR2 SVGIG (reference sequence). Germline trimming cut 1 base from V and 3 bases from J; bases unmatched to any gene: 8. The CDR3 loop is CAWSAPGTSGSGYEQYF. CDR3 bases: TGTGCCTGGAGTGCCCCCGGGACTAGCGGGAGTGGCTACGAGCAGTACTTC.

The chain combines TRBV23-1 with TRBJ1-5; 7 nucleotides align to TRBD1. TRBV23-1 is an ORF, and what it does is uncertain. The V and J ends lost 2 bases and 3 bases, in that order; junction bases with no gene match: 13. CDR3 size: 18 residues. This chain's CDR3 is CASSQPGQVLIVNQPQHF. For the CDR3, the DNA is TGCGCCAGCAGTCAACCAGGACAGGTCCTGATAGTCAATCAGCCCCAGCATTTT.

CDR3 bases: TGTGCCAGCAGTGAACAGGGGATCCAGAATCAGCCCCAGCATTTT. It is translated as CASSEQGIQNQPQHF. The chain carries TRBV2 and TRBJ1-5; tentative D call: TRBD1 (6 bases). CDR1 is SNHLY and CDR2 is FYNNEI in the germline V gene. CDR3 length equals 15 residues. The V end was cut by 2 bases, the J end by 4 bases, with 12 bases between.

This rearrangement joins TRBV2 to TRBJ2-1; 12 nucleotides line up with TRBD2. The CDR3 is 15 amino acids. Trimming cost V 6 bases and J 6 bases; bases outside gene matches: 6. Germline values: CDR1 SNHLY, CDR2 FYNNEI. This chain's CDR3 is CASRRTSGTINEQFF. As DNA, the CDR3 is TGTGCCAGCAGAAGGACTAGCGGGACGATCAATGAGCAGTTCTTC.

CDR3 amino acids: CASSEAGGHTDTQYF. The CDR3 region has the DNA TGCGCCAGCAGTGAAGCGGGAGGACATACAGATACGCAGTATTTT. The V gene is TRBV10-1, the J gene TRBJ2-3; TRBD2 matches at 9 bases. The CDR3 has 15 amino acids. Trimming at V came to 3 bases and at J to 3 bases, leaving 4 bases not matched to a gene. Germline lookup yields CDR1 WNHNN and CDR2 SYGVQD (reference sequence).